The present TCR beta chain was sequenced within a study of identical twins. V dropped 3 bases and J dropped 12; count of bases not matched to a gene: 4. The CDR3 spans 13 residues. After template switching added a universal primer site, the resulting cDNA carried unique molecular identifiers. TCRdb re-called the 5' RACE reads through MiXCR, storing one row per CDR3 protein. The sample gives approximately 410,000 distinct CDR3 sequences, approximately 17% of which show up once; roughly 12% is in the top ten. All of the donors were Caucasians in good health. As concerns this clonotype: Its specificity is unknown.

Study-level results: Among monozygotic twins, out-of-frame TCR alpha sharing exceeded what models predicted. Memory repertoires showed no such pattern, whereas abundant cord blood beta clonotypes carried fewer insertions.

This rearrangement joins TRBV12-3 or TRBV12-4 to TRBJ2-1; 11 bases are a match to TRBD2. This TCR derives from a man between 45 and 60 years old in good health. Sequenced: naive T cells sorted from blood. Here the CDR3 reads CASSFSGGAVQFF. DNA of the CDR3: TGTGCCAGCAGTTTTAGCGGGGGGGCGGTGCAGTTCTTC.